Many counts were recorded for the clone carrying this T cell receptor (beta chain). What it binds is not known. The CDR3 consists of 16 residues. CDR1 is MNHNS, CDR2 SASEGT, per germline. The trim removed 7 bases at V and 8 bases at J, leaving 16 bases unmatched. The source of the sample is a study of CD8+CD57+ T cells in acquired aplastic anemia. Study details: Each DNA sample taken from sorted CD4+ and CD8+ cells came to about 3.2 ug on average. Where healthy donors were concerned, CD4+ cells averaged about 11 million reads.

Genomic DNA provided the template from which TCR beta VDJ and CDR3 profiles were obtained. Using its own MiXCR run on the reads, TCRdb lists one record per CDR3 protein. The table has about 62,000 distinct CDR3 sequences, around 55% seen once. Study-wide results and caveats: CD8+ Simpson's diversity did not differ significantly between patients and controls. Sharing between patients and controls was observed for twenty-nine CD8+ CDR3 sequences.

Sample: sorted CD4+, CD8+, or CD8+CD57+ T cells (not recorded which) from PBMCs. The clonotype comes from a human donor in good health, serving as a control. The rearrangement uses TRBV6-1 and TRBJ2-3, with 9 bases aligning to TRBD2. Here the CDR3 DNA reads TGTGCCAGCATAGGGGTGGCGGGAGGGGCAATGGCTACGCAGTATTTT. Translated: CASIGVAGGAMATQYF.